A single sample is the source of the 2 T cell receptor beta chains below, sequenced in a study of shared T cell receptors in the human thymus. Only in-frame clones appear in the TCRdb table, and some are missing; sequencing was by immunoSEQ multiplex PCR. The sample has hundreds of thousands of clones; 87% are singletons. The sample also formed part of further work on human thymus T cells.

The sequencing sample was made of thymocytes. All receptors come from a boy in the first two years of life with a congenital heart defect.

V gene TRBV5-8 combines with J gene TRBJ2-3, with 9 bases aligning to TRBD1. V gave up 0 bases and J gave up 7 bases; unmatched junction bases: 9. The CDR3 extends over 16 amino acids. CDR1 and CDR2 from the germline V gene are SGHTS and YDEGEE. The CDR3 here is CASSLEIRDRANTQYF. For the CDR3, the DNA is TGTGCCAGCAGCTTGGAAATCCGGGACAGGGCAAATACGCAGTATTTT.

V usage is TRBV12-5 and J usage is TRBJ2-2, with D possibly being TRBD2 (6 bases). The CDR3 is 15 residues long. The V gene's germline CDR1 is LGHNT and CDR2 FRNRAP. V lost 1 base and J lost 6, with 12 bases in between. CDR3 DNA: TGTGCTAGTGGTTTGGGGCGGGACTTGGCCGGGGAGCTGTTTTTT. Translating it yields CASGLGRDLAGELFF.